These 22 T cell receptor beta chains originate from one sample sequenced in a study of glioma-infiltrating T cells. Amplification of TCR alpha and beta CDR3 regions from RNA used iRepertoire nested multiplex PCR. Using its own MiXCR run on the multiplex PCR reads, TCRdb lists one record per CDR3 protein. The sample yields 95,000 to 110,000 distinct CDR3 sequences, about 30% seen once. Sequenced: glioma tissue, nonneoplastic brain tissue, or PBMCs (not recorded which). These receptors were taken from a human donor with low-grade glioma or glioblastoma, undergoing nonglioma brain surgery, or in good health (not recorded which).

The chain has TRBV7-3 and TRBJ2-1; the match to TRBD2 covers 10 bases. CDR3 size: 16 residues. J gave up 9 bases and V 4 bases, and 12 bases lay outside the gene matches. Germline CDR1 and CDR2: SGHTA and FQGTGA. The CDR3: CASSSLPGLASTEQFF. CDR3 nucleotide sequence: TGTGCCAGCAGCTCCCTCCCGGGACTAGCGTCTACTGAGCAGTTCTTC. The full variable domain, completed using reference TRBV7-3 and TRBJ2-1, is GAGVSQTPSNKVTEKGKYVELRCDPISGHTALYWYRQSLGQGPEFLIYFQGTGAADDSGLPNDRFFAVRPEGSVSTLKIQRTERGDSAVYLCASSSLPGLASTEQFFGPGTRLTVL.

Worth noting for this clonotype: One base away lies a much larger clone, so this may be a sequencing read error. J is TRBJ1-1 and V is TRBV3-1; D is possibly TRBD1 (6 bases). Germline assignment: CDR1 LGHDT and CDR2 YNNKEL (reference sequence). The CDR3 extends over 14 amino acids. V was pared by 5 bases and J by 6 bases, with 16 bases between. The CDR3 is CASSSEWDTSEAFF. The CDR3 DNA follows: TGTGCCAGCAGCTCCGAATGGGACACCTCTGAAGCTTTCTTT.

This clonotype showed up many times. The chain joins TRBV27 to TRBJ1-1, with D possibly being TRBD1 (6 bases). Per germline, CDR1 MNHEY and CDR2 SMNVEV (reference sequence). V shed 5 bases and J shed 4 bases, with 11 bases lying between them. This CDR3 is 13 amino acids long. In nucleotides, the CDR3 is TGTGCCAGCAGTGTACAGGGATCCACTGAAGCTTTCTTT. It encodes CASSVQGSTEAFF.

This clonotype showed up just a few times. The chain has TRBV24-1 and TRBJ1-2, with a weak D call TRBD1 (6 bases). The ends were cut back, 4 bases at V and 5 bases at J, with 13 bases in the middle. The CDR3 spans 14 residues. CDR1 and CDR2 from the germline V gene are KGHDR and SFDVKD. The CDR3 region has the DNA TGTGCCACCAGTGAAGGCGGGCAGGGGTATGGCTACACCTTC. Its protein product is CATSEGGQGYGYTF.

This clonotype was observed many times. V usage is TRBV7-9 and J usage is TRBJ2-4; possibly TRBD1 or TRBD2 for D (5 bases each). In germline, CDR1 is SEHNR, CDR2 FQNEAQ (reference sequence). The CDR3 extends over 15 amino acids. V gave up 4 bases and J gave up 7 bases, with 17 bases separating them. CDR3 coding DNA: TGTGCCAGCAGCTCCCTGAGGGGTTCCGGTAACATTCAGTACTTC. It specifies CASSSLRGSGNIQYF.

This clonotype was counted a few times. The V and J genes are TRBV18 and TRBJ1-1; D not certain. V lost 2 bases, J lost 5 bases, and 18 bases lay in between. Germline-derived CDR1 and CDR2 are KGHSH and LQKENI. This CDR3 has 16 residues. CDR3: CASSPERPGLGTEAFF. The CDR3 DNA reads TGTGCCAGCTCACCAGAACGGCCAGGCCTGGGTACTGAAGCTTTCTTT.

The table lists this clonotype with many counts. This chain links TRBV6-9 with TRBJ2-6; D unclear. CDR3 length: 15 amino acids. The V end was cut by 4 bases, the J end by 1 base, with 8 bases between. The germline V gene has CDR1 MNHGY and CDR2 SVAAGI. The CDR3 nucleotides are TGTGCCAGCAGTTCGGACGGATCTGGGGCCAACGTCCTGACTTTC. Protein sequence: CASSSDGSGANVLTF.

The genes are TRBV7-2 and TRBJ2-1; D is uncertain. The J call may be incorrect, as the DNA end agrees better with TRBJ2-5. The CDR3 contains 14 residues. Germline V CDR1 and CDR2: SGHTA, FQGNSA. The CDR3 region has the DNA TGTGCCAGCAGCTCGACACCTCTTGGGGAGACCCAGTACTTC. Translation: CASSSTPLGETQYF.

This clonotype appeared many times. The rearrangement uses TRBV27 and TRBJ2-1, with D possibly TRBD2 on 5 matching bases. Trimming pared 4 bases from V and 4 bases from J, leaving 11 bases between. The length of the CDR3 is 14 residues. Germline V gene data show CDR1 as MNHEY and CDR2 as SMNVEV (reference sequence). The CDR3 protein is CASSSGVVYNEQFF. The CDR3 DNA sequence: TGTGCCAGCAGTTCCGGGGTCGTTTACAATGAGCAGTTCTTC.

Notes on this clonotype: A clone one base away is much larger, so this may be a read error. V usage is TRBV28 and J usage is TRBJ1-5; D is unresolved. The CDR3 length is 11 residues. The ends were cut back, 5 bases at V and 11 bases at J, with 10 bases in the middle. CDR1 and CDR2 (germline): MDHEN, SYDVKM. CDR3 protein: CASSEAGAQHF. The CDR3 region has the DNA TGTGCCAGCAGTGAAGCCGGGGCCCAGCATTTT.

With regard to this clonotype: A clone one base away is much larger, so this may be a read error. This chain uses TRBV6-5 with TRBJ1-2; 8 nucleotides line up with TRBD1. The CDR3 runs 14 residues. V lost 7 bases, J lost 4 bases, and 8 bases stayed unmatched. Germline CDR1 reads MNHEY; CDR2 reads SVGAGI. DNA for the CDR3: TGTGCCAGCATCACTACCGGGACAGGCTATGGCTACACCTTC. It encodes CASITTGTGYGYTF.

In this sample, this clonotype turned up many times. V usage is TRBV27 and J usage is TRBJ1-1; 9 bases align to TRBD1. V shed 4 bases, J shed 7 bases, and the junction held 7 bases outside the gene matches. The germline gives CDR1 MNHEY, CDR2 SMNVEV (reference sequence). The CDR3 sequence is 14 residues long. The CDR3 spells CASSSAGTGLEAFF. CDR3 nucleotide sequence: TGTGCCAGCAGTTCAGCCGGGACAGGGCTTGAAGCTTTCTTT.

The chain links TRBV12-5 to TRBJ2-4, with TRBD2 as a possible D gene (5 bases). V lost 0 bases and J 0 bases, leaving 12 bases between the germline ends. There are 17 residues in the CDR3. Germline V gene data show CDR1 as LGHNT and CDR2 as FRNRAP. CDR3 loop: CASGLVLGALAKNIQYF. DNA of the CDR3: TGTGCTAGTGGTTTGGTACTAGGAGCACTAGCCAAAAACATTCAGTACTTC. Filled out from reference TRBV12-5 and TRBJ2-4, the complete variable domain reads DARVTQTPRHKVTEMGQEVTMRCQPILGHNTVFWYRQTMMQGLELLAYFRNRAPLDDSGMPKDRFSAEMPDATLATLKIQPSEPRDSAVYFCASGLVLGALAKNIQYFGAGTRLSVL.

This clonotype has at least ten counts. V gene TRBV24-1 combines with J gene TRBJ2-1; D gene uncertain. Trimming left V 5 bases short and J 7 bases short, with 8 bases between. Germline V lookup: CDR1 KGHDR, CDR2 SFDVKD. The CDR3 sequence is 12 residues long. The DNA for the CDR3 is TGTGCCACCAGTGGCCAAAGGAATGAGCAGTTCTTC. It is translated as CATSGQRNEQFF.

This clonotype was counted ten times or more. The V and J genes are TRBV14 and TRBJ1-1; D gene unclear. This CDR3 spans 14 amino acids. V shed 0 bases and J shed 10 bases, with 15 bases lying between them. In germline, CDR1 is SGHDN, CDR2 FVKESK. The CDR3 bases are TGTGCCAGCAGCCAAGAAAGGTATAGTCAGTCAGCTTTCTTT. Translating gives CASSQERYSQSAFF.

The chain has TRBV3-1 and TRBJ2-4; 8 nucleotides line up with TRBD2. Germline assignment: CDR1 LGHDT and CDR2 YNNKEL (reference sequence). V shed 5 bases, J shed 8 bases, and the junction held 5 bases outside the gene matches. This CDR3 has 13 amino acids. CDR3: CASSSSGGDIQYF. CDR3 sequence (DNA): TGTGCCAGCAGCTCGTCGGGGGGGGACATTCAGTACTTC.

In its sample, this clonotype was seen many times. The chain recombines TRBV10-3 with TRBJ1-1; D gene uncertain. The CDR3 is 13 residues long. Germline V gene lookup returns CDR1 ENHRY and CDR2 SYGVKD. Trimming shortened V by 4 bases and J by 3 bases, and 9 bases separated the two germline ends. The CDR3 sequence: CAISANGYTEAFF. CDR3 DNA sequence: TGTGCCATCAGTGCTAACGGCTACACTGAAGCTTTCTTT.

This clonotype has more than one count but fewer than ten. The chain is built from TRBV11-3 and TRBJ2-5; TRBD1 matches 9 bases. Germline CDR1 reads SGHNT; CDR2 reads YENEEA. The length of the CDR3 is 13 residues. Losses at the gene ends were 5 bases for V and 4 bases for J; bases not matched to a gene: 2. The CDR3 sequence is CASSADRGETQYF. In DNA form, the CDR3 reads TGTGCCAGCAGCGCGGACAGGGGAGAGACCCAGTACTTC.

This clonotype was recorded a few times. V and J are TRBV10-3 and TRBJ2-1; D might be TRBD1 (6 bases). The CDR3 totals 14 residues. Trimming took off 2 bases at V and 10 bases at J, with 15 bases between the two ends. Germline values: CDR1 ENHRY, CDR2 SYGVKD. The CDR3: CAISETPGAGEQFF. The CDR3 DNA sequence: TGTGCCATCAGTGAGACCCCAGGGGCAGGGGAGCAGTTCTTC.

This clonotype has a count of ten or more. The chain couples TRBV20-1 to TRBJ2-7, with TRBD1 identical over 9 bases. This CDR3 spans 13 amino acids. Germline V gene lookup returns CDR1 DFQATT and CDR2 SNEGSKA (reference sequence). J was trimmed by 5 bases and V by 2 bases; bases with no gene match: 4. CDR3 sequence: CSARTGGSHEQYF. CDR3 coding DNA: TGCAGTGCTAGAACAGGGGGCTCACACGAGCAGTACTTC.

In regard to this clonotype: A read error is possible here, since a much larger clone lies one base away. This rearrangement joins TRBV28 to TRBJ1-1; 7 bases align to TRBD1. Germline V gives CDR1 MDHEN, CDR2 SYDVKM. The CDR3 spans 15 residues. The chain's CDR3 is CASGLRGSGGTEAFF. CDR3 DNA sequence: TGTGCCAGCGGTTTACGGGGGTCAGGGGGGACTGAAGCTTTCTTT.

In its sample, this clonotype was seen many times. This chain uses TRBV6-6 with TRBJ1-1; a possible D gene is TRBD1 (5 bases). Trimming cost V 0 bases and J 6 bases, with 11 bases left between them. The CDR3 covers 14 residues. Germline CDR1 MNHNY, CDR2 SVGAGI (reference sequence). The CDR3 loop is CASSYSNLGAEAFF. CDR3 DNA: TGTGCCAGCAGTTACTCCAATCTAGGGGCTGAAGCTTTCTTT.